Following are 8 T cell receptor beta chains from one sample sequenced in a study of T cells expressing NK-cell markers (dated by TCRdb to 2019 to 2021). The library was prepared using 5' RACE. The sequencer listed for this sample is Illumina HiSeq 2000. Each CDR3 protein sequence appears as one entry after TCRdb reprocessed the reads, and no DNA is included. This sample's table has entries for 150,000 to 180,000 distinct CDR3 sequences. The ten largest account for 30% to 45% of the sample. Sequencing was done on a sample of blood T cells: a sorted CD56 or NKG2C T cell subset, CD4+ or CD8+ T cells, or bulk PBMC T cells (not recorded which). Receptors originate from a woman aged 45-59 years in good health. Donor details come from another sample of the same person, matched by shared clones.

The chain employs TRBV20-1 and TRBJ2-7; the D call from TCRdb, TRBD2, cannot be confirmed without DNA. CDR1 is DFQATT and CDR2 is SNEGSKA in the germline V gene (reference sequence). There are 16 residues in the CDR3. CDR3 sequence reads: CSARGTVAPSLYEQYF.

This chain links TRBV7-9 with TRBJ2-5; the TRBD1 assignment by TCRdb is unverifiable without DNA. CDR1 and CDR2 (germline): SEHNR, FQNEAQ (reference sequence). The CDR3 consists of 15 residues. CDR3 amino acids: CASSLAEGLQETQYF.

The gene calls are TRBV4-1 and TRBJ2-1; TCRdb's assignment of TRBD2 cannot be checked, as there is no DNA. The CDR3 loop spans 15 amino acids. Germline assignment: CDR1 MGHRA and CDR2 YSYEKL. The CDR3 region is CASHGGTSGYNEQFF.

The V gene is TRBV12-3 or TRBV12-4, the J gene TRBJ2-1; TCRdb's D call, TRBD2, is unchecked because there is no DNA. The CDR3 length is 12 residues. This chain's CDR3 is CASSLIKAEPFF.

The CDR3: CASSLPGQGTRGNQPQHF. The rearrangement uses TRBV4-1 and TRBJ1-5; checking the TCRdb D call of TRBD1 is not possible without DNA. The length of the CDR3 is 18 residues. Germline V gives CDR1 MGHRA, CDR2 YSYEKL.

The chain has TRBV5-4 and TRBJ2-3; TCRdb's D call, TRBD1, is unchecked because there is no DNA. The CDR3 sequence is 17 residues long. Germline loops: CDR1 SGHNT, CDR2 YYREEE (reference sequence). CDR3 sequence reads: CASSLGGSGPMTDTQYF.

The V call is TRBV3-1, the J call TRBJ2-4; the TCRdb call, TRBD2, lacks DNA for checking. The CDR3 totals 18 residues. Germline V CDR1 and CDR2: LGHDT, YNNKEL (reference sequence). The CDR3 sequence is CASSQPRLAGDRENIQYF. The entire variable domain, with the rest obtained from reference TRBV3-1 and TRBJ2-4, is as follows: DTAVSQTPKYLVTQMGNDKSIKCEQNLGHDTMYWYKQDSKKFLKIMFSYNNKELIINETVPNRFSPKSPDKAHLNLHINSLELGDSAVYFCASSQPRLAGDRENIQYFGAGTRLSVL.

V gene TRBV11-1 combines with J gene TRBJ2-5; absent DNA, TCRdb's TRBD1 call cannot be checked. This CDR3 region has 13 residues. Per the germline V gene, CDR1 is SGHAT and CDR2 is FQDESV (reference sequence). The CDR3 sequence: CASSLDRRETQYF.